This T cell receptor beta chain was sequenced for a study of cytomegalovirus exposure and HLA in healthy donors. General observations from the study: Some V segments, TRBV6-2 and TRBV6-3 among them, were indistinguishable and were therefore excluded. Accurate prediction of HLA-A and HLA-B alleles (for most subjects) was reportedly achieved from TCR beta sequences.

CDR3 length equals 18 residues. A note on this clone: Its specificity is not known.

With 60 Vbeta and 13 Jbeta primers, the PCR was carried out. Some clones are missing from TCRdb's copy, which holds only in-frame ones; the method was immunoSEQ multiplex PCR. The table shows around 150,000 clones, with just under 80% occurring only once. The J gene is TRBJ2-2, the V gene TRBV21-1; the D call in the table, TRBD1, was not verified against the DNA. TRBV21-1 is deemed a pseudogene. Material for sequencing was PBMCs. The TCR comes from a man under 40 in good health and CMV-seronegative. The CDR3 DNA is TGTGCCAGCAGCGAAGGGAGAGGGGGCGTTTTGGACACCGGGGAGCTGTTTTTT. It is translated as CASSEGRGGVLDTGELFF.